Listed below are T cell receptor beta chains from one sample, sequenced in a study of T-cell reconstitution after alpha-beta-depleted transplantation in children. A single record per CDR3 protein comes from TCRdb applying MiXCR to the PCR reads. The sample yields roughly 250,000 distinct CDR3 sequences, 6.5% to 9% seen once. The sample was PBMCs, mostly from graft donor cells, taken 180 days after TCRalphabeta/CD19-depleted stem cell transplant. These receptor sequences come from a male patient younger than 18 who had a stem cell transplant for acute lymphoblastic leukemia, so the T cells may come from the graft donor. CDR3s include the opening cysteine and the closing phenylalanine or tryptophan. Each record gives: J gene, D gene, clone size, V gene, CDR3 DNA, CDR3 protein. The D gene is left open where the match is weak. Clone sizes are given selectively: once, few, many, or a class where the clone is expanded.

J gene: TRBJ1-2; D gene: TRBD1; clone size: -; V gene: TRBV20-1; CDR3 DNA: TGCAGTGCCGATCTTAACGCCGGGACAGGGAGAGACTATGGCTACACCTTC; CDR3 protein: CSADLNAGTGRDYGYTF
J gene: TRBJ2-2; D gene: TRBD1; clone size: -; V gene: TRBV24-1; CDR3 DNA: TGTGCCACCAGTGATCAGGGGGCCGGGGAGCTGTTTTTT; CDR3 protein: CATSDQGAGELFF
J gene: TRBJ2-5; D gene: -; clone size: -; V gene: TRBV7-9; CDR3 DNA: TGTGCCAGCAGCTTTCGGTCGGGGGTAGAAGAGACCCAGTACTTC; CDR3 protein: CASSFRSGVEETQYF
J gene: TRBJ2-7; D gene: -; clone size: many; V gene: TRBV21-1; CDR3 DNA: TGTGCCAGCAGCAAATCGTTAACCGGGACAGGACCCCCGAGCTCCTACGAGCAGTACTTC; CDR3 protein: CASSKSLTGTGPPSSYEQYF
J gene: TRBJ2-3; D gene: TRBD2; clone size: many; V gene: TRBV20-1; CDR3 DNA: TGCAGTGCTACCCGGACTAGCGGGGGGGCCAAAGATACGCAGTATTTT; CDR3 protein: CSATRTSGGAKDTQYF
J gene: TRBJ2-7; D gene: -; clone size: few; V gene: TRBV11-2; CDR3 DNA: TGTGCCAGCAGCTTAGTGGGCAAGGGAGCCTACGAGCAGTACTTC; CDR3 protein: CASSLVGKGAYEQYF
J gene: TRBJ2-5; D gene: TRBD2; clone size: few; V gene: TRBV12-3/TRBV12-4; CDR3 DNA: TGTGCCAGCAGTGACCGACTAGCGGGAGGGCCCCCCCCCAGGACCCAGTACTTC; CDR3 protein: CASSDRLAGGPPPRTQYF
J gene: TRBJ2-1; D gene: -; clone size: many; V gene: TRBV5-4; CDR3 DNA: TGTGCCAGCAGCTTGATAGCAGAGGATGAGCAGTTCTTC; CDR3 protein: CASSLIAEDEQFF
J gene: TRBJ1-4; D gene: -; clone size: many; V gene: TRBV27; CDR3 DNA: TGTGCCAGCAGTTCCATTCACGTGGGCCCACAGTTGAAGTGGGCAAAACATGAAAAACTGTTTTTT; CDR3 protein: CASSSIHVGPQLKWAKHEKLFF
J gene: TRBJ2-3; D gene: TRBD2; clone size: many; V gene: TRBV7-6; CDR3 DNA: TGTGCCAGCAGCCCAGGACTAGCGGTTTGGAGGGATACGCAGTATTTT; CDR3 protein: CASSPGLAVWRDTQYF
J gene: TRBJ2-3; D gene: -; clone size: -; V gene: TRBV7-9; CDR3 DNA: TGTGCCAGCAGCCTACGACCCGGGACTCGGAGGGCAGATACGCAGTATTTT; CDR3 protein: CASSLRPGTRRADTQYF
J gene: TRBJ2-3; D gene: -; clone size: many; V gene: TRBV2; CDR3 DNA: TGTGCCAGCAAAGAAGGATCCGCAGATACGCAGTATTTT; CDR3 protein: CASKEGSADTQYF
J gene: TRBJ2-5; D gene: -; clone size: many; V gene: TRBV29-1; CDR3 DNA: TGCAGCGTTGTAGAGGGAAGGGAGACCCAGTACTTC; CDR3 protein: CSVVEGRETQYF
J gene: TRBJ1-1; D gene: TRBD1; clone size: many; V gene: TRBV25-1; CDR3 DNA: TGTGCCAGCTCGGACAGGATAAACACTGAAGCTTTCTTT; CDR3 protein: CASSDRINTEAFF
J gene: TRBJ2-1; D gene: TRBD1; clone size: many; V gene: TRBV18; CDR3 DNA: TGTGCCAGCTCACCGAACTTCGGACAGGGGGGCAATGAGCAGTTCTTC; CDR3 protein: CASSPNFGQGGNEQFF
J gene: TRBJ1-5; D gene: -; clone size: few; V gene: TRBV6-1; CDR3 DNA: TGTGCCAGCAGCCCTTACGGGTTGAATCAGCCCCAGCATTTT; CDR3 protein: CASSPYGLNQPQHF
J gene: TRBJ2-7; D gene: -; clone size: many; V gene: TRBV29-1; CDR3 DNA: TGCAGCGTTGAAGTCGTTCCCACAGGACTCTCGGGGAGCGAGCAGTACTTC; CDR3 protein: CSVEVVPTGLSGSEQYF
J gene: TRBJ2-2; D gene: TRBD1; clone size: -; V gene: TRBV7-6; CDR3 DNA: TGTGCCAGCAGCTCTCGACAGGGAGTGAACACCGGGGAGCTGTTTTTT; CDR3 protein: CASSSRQGVNTGELFF
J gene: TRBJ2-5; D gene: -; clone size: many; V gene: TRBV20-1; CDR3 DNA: TGCAGTGCTAGTCTCCCCGGGCTCTGGTACCAAGAGACCCAGTACTTC; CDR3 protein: CSASLPGLWYQETQYF
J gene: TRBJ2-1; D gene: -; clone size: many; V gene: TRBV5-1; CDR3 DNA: TGCGCCAGCAGCTTGGTATTGCAGGGAGAGAATGAGCAGTTCTTC; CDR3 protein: CASSLVLQGENEQFF
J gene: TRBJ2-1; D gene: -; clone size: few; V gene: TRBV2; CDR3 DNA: TGTGCCAGCAGTGGGCTAGTTTACAATGAGCAGTTCTTC; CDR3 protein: CASSGLVYNEQFF
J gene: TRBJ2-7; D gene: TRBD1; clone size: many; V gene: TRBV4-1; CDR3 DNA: TGCGCCAGCAGCCATTCCGGGACAGCCTCCTACGAGCAGTACTTC; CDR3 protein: CASSHSGTASYEQYF
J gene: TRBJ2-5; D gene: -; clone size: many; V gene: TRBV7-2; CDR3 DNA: TGTGCCAGCAGCTCTTGGGCTCTTCAAGAGACCCAGTACTTC; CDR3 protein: CASSSWALQETQYF
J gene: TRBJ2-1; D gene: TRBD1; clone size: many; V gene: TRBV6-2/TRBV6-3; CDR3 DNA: TGTGCCAGCAGTTACTTCCGGGGACAGGGGGCGCGGAATGAGCAGTTCTTC; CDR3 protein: CASSYFRGQGARNEQFF
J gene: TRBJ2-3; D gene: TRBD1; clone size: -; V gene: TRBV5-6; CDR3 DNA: TGTGCCAGCAGCTTGGAACTTCCGGGACAGGGGGCCACCATTGATAGCACAGATACGCAGTATTTT; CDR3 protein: CASSLELPGQGATIDSTDTQYF
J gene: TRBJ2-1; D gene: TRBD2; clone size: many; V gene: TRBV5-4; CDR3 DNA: TGTGCCAGCAGCCACGACAGCGGGAGCTATGAGCAGTTCTTC; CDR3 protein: CASSHDSGSYEQFF
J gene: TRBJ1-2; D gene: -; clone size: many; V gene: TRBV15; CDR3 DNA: TGTGCCACCAGCAGAGATGAGGGTTACTATGGCTACACCTTC; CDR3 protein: CATSRDEGYYGYTF
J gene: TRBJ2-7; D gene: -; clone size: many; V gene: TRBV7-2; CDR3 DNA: TGTGCCAGCAGCCCCCGACACCTCTCCTACGAGCAGTACTTC; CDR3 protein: CASSPRHLSYEQYF
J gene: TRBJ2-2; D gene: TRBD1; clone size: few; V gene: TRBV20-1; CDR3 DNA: TGCAGTGCTAGCCGTTTTAAGCCAGGACAGGGGGTGGCAGAGGGCACCGGGGAGCTGTTTTTT; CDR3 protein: CSASRFKPGQGVAEGTGELFF
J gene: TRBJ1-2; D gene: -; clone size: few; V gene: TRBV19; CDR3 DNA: TGTGCCAGTAGTGTTGCAGGGGAGACCTATGGCTACACCTTC; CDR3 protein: CASSVAGETYGYTF